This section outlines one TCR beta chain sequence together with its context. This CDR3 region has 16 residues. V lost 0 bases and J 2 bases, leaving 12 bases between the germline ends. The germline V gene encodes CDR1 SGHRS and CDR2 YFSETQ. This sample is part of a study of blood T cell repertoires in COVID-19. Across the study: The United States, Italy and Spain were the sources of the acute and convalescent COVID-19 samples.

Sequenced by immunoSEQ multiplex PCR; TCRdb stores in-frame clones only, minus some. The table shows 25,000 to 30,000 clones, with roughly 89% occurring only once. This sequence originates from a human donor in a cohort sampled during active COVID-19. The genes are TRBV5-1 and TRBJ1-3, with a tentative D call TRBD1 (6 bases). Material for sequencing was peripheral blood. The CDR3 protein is CASSLVGAGAGNTIYF. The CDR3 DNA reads TGCGCCAGCAGCTTGGTAGGCGCAGGGGCTGGAAACACCATATATTTT. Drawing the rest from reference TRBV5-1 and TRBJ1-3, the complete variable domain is KAGVTQTPRYLIKTRGQQVTLSCSPISGHRSVSWYQQTPGQGLQFLFEYFSETQRNKGNFPGRFSGRQFSNSRSEMNVSTLELGDSALYLCASSLVGAGAGNTIYFGEGSWLTVV.